This T cell receptor (beta chain) was recorded in a study of blood T cell repertoires in COVID-19. As for the study in general: Italy, Spain and the United States were the sources of the convalescent and acute COVID-19 samples. PBMCs, B-cell-depleted T cells, or T cells provided the cDNA or gDNA that made up the material.

The assay was immunoSEQ multiplex PCR, and TCRdb's table has in-frame clones only and misses some. Of about 170,000 clones listed, around 90% are singletons. Patients at the Seattle site were enrolled during active infection and followed longitudinally. This clone has a single count. Sequencing was performed on peripheral blood. This sequence was found in a man between 18 and 29 years old with COVID-19, enrolled during active disease.

CDR3 protein: CASSLTSGRGAGELFF. CDR3 nucleotides: TGCGCCAGCAGTCTTACTAGCGGGAGGGGTGCCGGGGAGCTGTTTTTT. This rearrangement joins TRBV5-1 to TRBJ2-2; TRBD2 matches at 13 bases. The trim removed 5 bases at V and 6 bases at J, leaving 7 bases unmatched. The CDR3 runs 16 residues. Germline V gene data show CDR1 as SGHRS and CDR2 as YFSETQ.